This passage covers 8 T cell receptor beta chains from one sample sequenced in a study of shared clonotypes between healthy human individuals. Method: immunoSEQ multiplex PCR; TCRdb's copy keeps in-frame clones and lacks some. The repertoire consists of approximately 500,000 clones, with about 96% occurring once and the leading ten covering about 0.057%. Sequencing was carried out using naive CD4+ T cells sorted from blood. The sample's subset: CD45RA+ positively selected. These receptors all come from a woman in her twenties or thirties in good health.

The V call is TRBV28, the J call TRBJ1-4; no reliable D call. CDR1 is MDHEN, CDR2 SYDVKM, per germline. CDR3 length equals 14 residues. V was shortened by 2 bases and J by 7 bases, with 11 bases between the two germline ends. The CDR3 DNA reads as TGTGCCAGCAGTTTAGGAGGTTTCGGTGAAAAACTGTTTTTT. Amino acid sequence: CASSLGGFGEKLFF.

The chain combines TRBV29-1 with TRBJ2-7, with 9 bases fitting TRBD1. Losses at the gene ends were 2 bases for V and 0 bases for J; bases not matched to a gene: 2. This CDR3 has 14 amino acids. Per germline, CDR1 SQVTM and CDR2 ANQGSEA. This CDR3 reads CSVEYRGRSYEQYF. Written as DNA, the CDR3 is TGCAGCGTTGAATACAGGGGGCGCTCCTACGAGCAGTACTTC.

The rearrangement uses TRBV19 and TRBJ1-5; possibly TRBD1 for D (5 bases). This CDR3 is built from 16 residues. V lost 4 bases and J 0 bases, leaving 13 bases between the germline ends. The germline gives CDR1 LNHDA, CDR2 SQIVND (reference sequence). CDR3 sequence reads: CASSRWGLNSNQPQHF. CDR3 DNA sequence: TGTGCCAGTAGTAGGTGGGGACTGAATAGCAATCAGCCCCAGCATTTT.

V usage is TRBV5-1 and J usage is TRBJ2-7; 8 bases line up with TRBD2. The junction had 4 bases not matched to a gene; V was cut back by 0 bases and J by 5 bases. CDR3 size: 14 residues. Germline loops: CDR1 SGHRS, CDR2 YFSETQ. This CDR3 is CASSLAGGPDEQYF. Here the CDR3 DNA reads TGCGCCAGCAGCTTGGCGGGAGGGCCGGACGAGCAGTACTTC. The full variable domain, in which reference TRBV5-1 and TRBJ2-7 provide the parts outside the CDR3, is KAGVTQTPRYLIKTRGQQVTLSCSPISGHRSVSWYQQTPGQGLQFLFEYFSETQRNKGNFPGRFSGRQFSNSRSEMNVSTLELGDSALYLCASSLAGGPDEQYFGPGTRLTVT.

Remarks on this clone: An end of the junction differs from the germline gene, which may be a read error. The rearrangement links TRBV6-1 to TRBJ2-3; 8 bases match TRBD2. The V gene's germline CDR1 is MNHNS and CDR2 SASEGT. CDR3 length equals 15 residues. In DNA form, the CDR3 reads TGTGCCATCAGTGAAACTAGCGGAGGCACAGATACGCAGTATTTT. This codes for CAISETSGGTDTQYF.

This chain joins TRBV11-2 and TRBJ2-1; 11 nucleotides agree with TRBD1. There are 16 residues in the CDR3. The V segment lost 1 base and the J segment 5 bases; nucleotides outside the gene matches: 4. Germline V gene data show CDR1 as SGHAT and CDR2 as FQNNGV. The CDR3 region is CASSLGPDRGHNEQFF. DNA for the CDR3: TGTGCCAGCAGCTTAGGTCCGGACAGGGGGCACAATGAGCAGTTCTTC.

The V gene is TRBV6-4, the J gene TRBJ1-1, with a weak D call TRBD1 (6 bases). CDR1 is MRHNA and CDR2 is SNTAGT in the germline V gene. Trimming removed 5 bases at V and 0 bases at J, with 13 bases between. The CDR3 is 15 amino acids. The DNA of the CDR3 is TGTGCCAGCAGTTTCTCAGGGGAGATGAACACTGAAGCTTTCTTT. Protein sequence: CASSFSGEMNTEAFF.

The chain combines TRBV7-2 with TRBJ2-3; D unresolved. Between the trimmed V and J ends, which lost 4 bases and 5 bases, there was a span of 13 bases. Germline CDR1 and CDR2: SGHTA and FQGNSA. The CDR3 length is 14 residues. The CDR3, as DNA: TGTGCCAGCAGCTCCCCGGTTGCGGTAGATACGCAGTATTTT. Translation: CASSSPVAVDTQYF.